This T cell receptor (beta chain) was recovered during a study of graft-versus-host responses after intestinal transplantation. For the study at large: Each recipient received a multivisceral, liver-intestinal, or isolated intestinal graft. Overall study results and limits: Allografts carried high graft-versus-host to host-versus-graft clonal ratios in patients having graft-donor T cell macrochimerism. Early after transplant, HvG declines were associated with peak levels of circulating GvH clones.

Clones were sequenced by immunoSEQ multiplex PCR, and TCRdb holds only the in-frame ones, with some missing. Among more than 70,000 clones listed, roughly 90% were seen once. About this clone itself: Its matching antigen is unknown.

CDR3 length: 14 residues. Germline V gene lookup returns CDR1 SNHLY and CDR2 FYNNEI. The J segment lost 7 bases and the V segment lost 9 bases, leaving 11 bases of the junction unmatched. The clonotype was recovered from a human donor who was the organ donor for an intestinal transplant. The chain uses TRBV2 and TRBJ2-2; 7 positions match TRBD1. The starting material was unstimulated CD8+ T cells sorted from spleen or lymph node cells, obtained before transplant. The CDR3 DNA reads as TGTGCCAGTGAGGGACAGCCCTCTCTCGGGGAGCTGTTTTTT. Protein: CASEGQPSLGELFF.